The 26 T cell receptor beta chains in this list originate from one sample, sequenced in a study of blood T cell repertoires in COVID-19 (dated by TCRdb to between 2020 and 2021). Library preparation used the immunoSEQ multiplex PCR assay. What TCRdb holds here is the immuneACCESS table cut down to in-frame rearrangements. Part of the clones is not present; checked against another copy, under half of the missing clones reflect an unresolved V gene, and the others are unexplained. The sample data list approximately 150,000 clones, and about 82% of these were observed just once. 6.2% of the sample belongs to the ten largest clones. Sequencing used PBMCs or T cells enriched from blood (not recorded which). The receptors come from a middle-aged woman who had recovered from COVID-19.

This clone was observed a single time. The rearrangement uses TRBV29-1 and TRBJ2-1; 10 nucleotides match TRBD2. The CDR3 runs 18 residues. Germline loops: CDR1 SQVTM, CDR2 ANQGSEA. Unmatched junction bases numbered 13, after V lost 5 bases and J lost 0 bases. DNA of the CDR3: TGCAGCGTTCCTAATTTTCTAGCGGGGGCCAGCTCCTACAATGAGCAGTTCTTC. Translated: CSVPNFLAGASSYNEQFF.

This chain joins TRBV11-2 and TRBJ2-1; D is perhaps TRBD1 (5 bases). CDR3 length equals 18 residues. Germline loops: CDR1 SGHAT, CDR2 FQNNGV. V gave up 5 bases and J gave up 0 bases, with 20 bases separating them. In DNA form, the CDR3 reads TGTGCCAGCAGCGGGGAATCACAGGCCCTAAGCTCCTACAATGAGCAGTTCTTC. Encoded protein: CASSGESQALSSYNEQFF.

Points on this clone: The junction shows a germline mismatch at one end, possibly a read error. This chain uses TRBV6-4 with TRBJ2-7; a weak D match, TRBD2 (6 bases). Germline V gene data show CDR1 as MRHNA and CDR2 as SNTAGT. The CDR3 covers 17 residues. CDR3 protein: CGSTLKSGLTDGCKQYF. The CDR3 DNA follows: TGTGGCAGCACCCTTAAGTCGGGACTTACTGATGGGTGCAAGCAGTACTTC.

The chain combines TRBV9 with TRBJ2-1, with TRBD2 identical over 7 bases. Germline-derived CDR1 and CDR2 are SGDLS and YYNGEE. V lost 0 bases and J lost 4; bases outside the gene matches: 7. This CDR3 is 16 amino acids long. CDR3 DNA: TGTGCCAGCAGCGTAGAGTGGGGGGGTCGGTACAATGAGCAGTTCTTC. This gives the protein CASSVEWGGRYNEQFF.

This chain connects TRBV15 to TRBJ2-3; 9 nucleotides line up with TRBD1. The CDR3 consists of 15 residues. Losses at the gene ends were 3 bases for V and 1 base for J; bases not matched to a gene: 2. Germline V gene lookup returns CDR1 LNHNV and CDR2 YYDKDF (reference sequence). The CDR3 is CATSRRTGGTDTQYF. The CDR3 DNA is TGTGCCACCAGCAGGCGGACAGGGGGCACAGATACGCAGTATTTT.

This clone occurred once. The rearrangement uses TRBV29-1 and TRBJ2-1, with a possible D match to TRBD2 (5 bases). The V and J ends lost 0 bases and 1 base respectively, with 13 bases between them. The CDR3 is 16 amino acids. Germline CDR1 reads SQVTM; CDR2 reads ANQGSEA. The CDR3 DNA sequence: TGCAGCGTTGAAGATCTTTCGGGGAAGTCCTACAATGAGCAGTTCTTC. Translation: CSVEDLSGKSYNEQFF.

Concerning this clone itself: The same CDR3 arises from other DNA sequences in this sample as well. V usage is TRBV11-3 and J usage is TRBJ2-3, with 8 bases lining up with TRBD2. The germline CDR1 and CDR2 sequences are SGHNT and YENEEA. V trimming: 3 bases; J trimming: 2 bases; junction bases outside the gene matches: 7. CDR3 size: 16 residues. CDR3 region: CASSLGRREVTDTQYF. As DNA, the CDR3 is TGTGCCAGCAGCTTGGGTAGGCGGGAGGTCACAGATACGCAGTATTTT.

This chain connects TRBV27 to TRBJ2-5, with TRBD2 identical over 8 bases. CDR1 is MNHEY and CDR2 is SMNVEV in the germline V gene (reference sequence). The CDR3 covers 14 residues. Losses at the gene ends were 5 bases for V and 4 bases for J; bases not matched to a gene: 6. CDR3 sequence (DNA): TGTGCCAGCAGTGGGTTCCGGGGGGGAGAGACCCAGTACTTC. It is translated as CASSGFRGGETQYF.

This clone was observed a few times. The CDR3 protein is CASSFIPTGGYETQYF. CDR3 bases: TGTGCCAGCAGCTTCATCCCGACAGGGGGCTATGAGACCCAGTACTTC. This chain uses TRBV5-6 with TRBJ2-5; 10 bases are shared with TRBD1. The J segment lost 5 bases and the V segment lost 2 bases, leaving 9 bases of the junction unmatched. The germline gives CDR1 SGHDT, CDR2 YYEEEE. The CDR3 is 16 amino acids.

J is TRBJ1-1 and V is TRBV2; no definite D call. The CDR3 length is 12 residues. Germline-derived CDR1 and CDR2 are SNHLY and FYNNEI. Trimming shortened V by 9 bases and J by 8 bases, and 16 bases separated the two germline ends. The CDR3 sequence is CARSGVGREAFF. CDR3 DNA: TGTGCCAGATCGGGAGTCGGACGGGAAGCTTTCTTT. Full variable domain (rest looked up from reference TRBV2 and TRBJ1-1): EPEVTQTPSHQVTQMGQEVILRCVPISNHLYFYWYRQILGQKVEFLVSFYNNEISEKSEIFDDQFSVERPDGSNFTLKIRSTKLEDSAMYFCARSGVGREAFFGQGTRLTVV.

The CDR3, as DNA: TGTGCCAGCAGCCCGGGACTAGCGGGAGGGGATGAGCAGTTCTTC. Encoded protein: CASSPGLAGGDEQFF. The chain is built from TRBV7-6 and TRBJ2-1; 16 bases match TRBD2. CDR3 length: 15 amino acids. Germline CDR1 reads SGHVS; CDR2 reads FNYEAQ. Trimming at V came to 5 bases and at J to 8 bases, leaving 3 bases not matched to a gene.

The chain uses TRBV9 and TRBJ2-2; 7 nucleotides match TRBD1. The CDR3 contains 16 residues. CDR1 and CDR2 from the germline V gene are SGDLS and YYNGEE. J was trimmed by 0 bases and V by 2 bases; bases with no gene match: 4. Here the CDR3 reads CASSVTGTANTGELFF. CDR3 DNA: TGTGCCAGCAGCGTTACAGGGACAGCGAACACCGGGGAGCTGTTTTTT.

The CDR3 coding sequence is TGTGCCAGCAGGGAAGACTTACCGAACACTGAAGCTTTCTTT. Translating it yields CASREDLPNTEAFF. The rearrangement links TRBV5-4 to TRBJ1-1, with D uncertain. The V gene's germline CDR1 is SGHNT and CDR2 YYREEE (reference sequence). The germline V and J ends were trimmed by 5 bases and 1 base, with 12 bases remaining between them. The CDR3 runs to 14 residues.

The chain has TRBV5-1 and TRBJ1-4; the match to TRBD1 covers 8 bases. The CDR3 sequence is 14 residues long. Germline-derived CDR1 and CDR2 are SGHRS and YFSETQ. After removal of 4 bases from V and 7 bases from J, the junction contained 6 bases not matched to a gene. The CDR3 here is CASSRTGSGEKLFF. The DNA for the CDR3 is TGCGCCAGCAGCCGGACAGGGTCGGGTGAAAAACTGTTTTTT.

The chain joins TRBV7-9 to TRBJ2-1; D possibly corresponds to TRBD1 (6 bases). Germline loops: CDR1 SEHNR, CDR2 FQNEAQ (reference sequence). V lost 9 bases to trimming and J lost 5 bases, with 17 bases between them. The CDR3 length is 14 residues. CDR3 sequence reads: CASPPVRGNNEQFF. Written as DNA, the CDR3 is TGTGCCAGTCCCCCAGTAAGGGGGAACAATGAGCAGTTCTTC.

The chain combines TRBV5-1 with TRBJ2-1, with a possible D match to TRBD1 (5 bases). The ends were cut back, 1 base at V and 8 bases at J, with 13 bases in the middle. CDR1 SGHRS and CDR2 YFSETQ come from the germline V gene. CDR3 length: 14 amino acids. CDR3 nucleotides: TGCGCCAGCAGCTTGAACAGGCCAAGCGATGAGCAGTTCTTC. Translating it yields CASSLNRPSDEQFF.

The chain is built from TRBV6-5 and TRBJ1-4; no reliable D call. Germline CDR1 and CDR2: MNHEY and SVGAGI. V shed 5 bases and J shed 11 bases, with 6 bases lying between them. The CDR3 is 10 amino acids. The CDR3: CASSPYKLFF. CDR3 nucleotides: TGTGCCAGCAGTCCCTATAAACTGTTTTTT.

The rearrangement joins TRBV30 to TRBJ2-3, with D tentatively TRBD1 (5 bases). Germline-derived CDR1 and CDR2 are GTSNPN and SVGIG (reference sequence). V lost 3 bases to trimming and J lost 0 bases, with 7 bases between them. The CDR3 runs to 13 residues. The CDR3 loop is CAWSQGSTDTQYF. For the CDR3, the DNA is TGTGCCTGGAGCCAGGGAAGCACAGATACGCAGTATTTT.

The chain combines TRBV2 with TRBJ2-1, with TRBD1 matching over 9 bases. The CDR3 is made up of 17 amino acids. V trimming: 4 bases; J trimming: 6 bases; junction bases outside the gene matches: 13. Germline V lookup: CDR1 SNHLY, CDR2 FYNNEI. Here the CDR3 DNA reads TGTGCCAGCAGTGTCCGGCCGGGGGACAGGGCACCCAATGAGCAGTTCTTC. Translation gives CASSVRPGDRAPNEQFF.

J is TRBJ2-3 and V is TRBV7-8; 11 bases fit TRBD2. Germline V lookup: CDR1 SGHVS, CDR2 FQNEAQ. The CDR3 has 16 residues. J lost 3 bases, V lost 1 base, and 3 bases had no gene match. In DNA, the CDR3 is TGTGCCAGCAGCTTAGTAGCGGGGGGGGCTACAGATACGCAGTATTTT. It encodes CASSLVAGGATDTQYF.

V and J are TRBV5-1 and TRBJ1-4; 12 positions match TRBD1. The CDR3 loop spans 19 amino acids. Per the germline V gene, CDR1 is SGHRS and CDR2 is YFSETQ. The V gene end was trimmed by 0 bases and the J gene end by 7 bases; junction bases not matched to a gene: 13. CDR3 sequence: CASSLAVLGQGAYSEKLFF. In DNA, the CDR3 is TGCGCCAGCAGCTTGGCAGTTCTGGGACAGGGGGCATATTCTGAAAAACTGTTTTTT. Combining the CDR3 with reference TRBV5-1 and TRBJ1-4 gives the whole variable domain KAGVTQTPRYLIKTRGQQVTLSCSPISGHRSVSWYQQTPGQGLQFLFEYFSETQRNKGNFPGRFSGRQFSNSRSEMNVSTLELGDSALYLCASSLAVLGQGAYSEKLFFGSGTQLSVL.

Concerning this clone itself: This CDR3 is also generated by other DNA sequences in the sample. The chain joins TRBV10-3 to TRBJ1-2; D is uncertain. The CDR3 totals 14 residues. V lost 0 bases and J lost 3, with 8 bases in between. Looked up from germline, CDR1 is ENHRY and CDR2 is SYGVKD. The CDR3 sequence: CAISESNGDYGYTF. The CDR3 DNA is TGTGCCATCAGTGAGTCTAACGGGGACTATGGCTACACCTTC.

The table lists this clone with a few counts. This chain connects TRBV11-2 to TRBJ1-2; 9 bases fit TRBD1. CDR1 is SGHAT and CDR2 is FQNNGV in the germline V gene. V shed 5 bases and J 4 bases; nucleotides not matched to a gene: 5. CDR3 length equals 14 residues. The CDR3 loop is CASSPGTGFYGYTF. The CDR3 region has the DNA TGTGCCAGCAGCCCCGGGACAGGGTTCTATGGCTACACCTTC.

The chain joins TRBV5-6 to TRBJ2-2; 12 bases agree with TRBD1. This CDR3 spans 16 amino acids. J was trimmed by 7 bases and V by 4 bases; bases with no gene match: 8. The V gene's germline CDR1 is SGHDT and CDR2 YYEEEE. DNA of the CDR3: TGTGCCAGCAGCCGCACCGGGACAGGGGGCGGCGGGGAGCTGTTTTTT. The encoded protein is CASSRTGTGGGGELFF.

The chain uses TRBV9 and TRBJ1-1, with 7 bases that match TRBD1. There are 14 residues in the CDR3. CDR1 and CDR2 from the germline V gene are SGDLS and YYNGEE. V shed 3 bases and J 2 bases; nucleotides not matched to a gene: 4. In DNA form, the CDR3 reads TGTGCCAGCAGCGGACGGGACAGTAACACTGAAGCTTTCTTT. Translating gives CASSGRDSNTEAFF.

This clone showed up just a few times. Different DNA sequences within this sample yield the same CDR3. The chain recombines TRBV7-6 with TRBJ1-1; D unresolved. V was trimmed by 1 base and J by 1 base, leaving 4 bases between them. The CDR3 is made up of 13 amino acids. Looked up from germline, CDR1 is SGHVS and CDR2 is FNYEAQ. The DNA of the CDR3 is TGTGCCAGCAGCTTAGAGCAGAACACTGAAGCTTTCTTT. Translated, it gives CASSLEQNTEAFF.